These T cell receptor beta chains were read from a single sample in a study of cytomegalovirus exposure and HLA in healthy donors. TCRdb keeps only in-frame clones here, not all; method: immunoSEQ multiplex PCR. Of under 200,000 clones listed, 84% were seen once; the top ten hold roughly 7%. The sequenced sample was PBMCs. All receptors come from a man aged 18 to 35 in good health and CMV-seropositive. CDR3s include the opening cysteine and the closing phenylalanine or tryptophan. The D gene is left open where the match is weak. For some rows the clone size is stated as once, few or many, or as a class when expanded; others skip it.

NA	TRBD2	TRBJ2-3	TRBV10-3	CGVAGGTDTQYF	TGTGGGGTAGCGGGCGGCACAGATACGCAGTATTTT
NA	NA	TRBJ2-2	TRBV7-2	CASTAVVAGELFF	TGTGCCAGCACCGCGGTTGTGGCCGGGGAGCTGTTTTTT
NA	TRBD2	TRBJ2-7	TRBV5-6	CASSLEGLAGSYEQYF	TGTGCCAGCAGCTTGGAGGGACTAGCGGGATCCTACGAGCAGTACTTC
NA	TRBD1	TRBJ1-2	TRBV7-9	CASSLGGQGYGYTF	TGTGCCAGCAGCTTAGGAGGACAGGGCTATGGCTACACCTTC
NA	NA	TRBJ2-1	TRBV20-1	CSASMSFEQFF	TGCAGTGCTAGTATGTCGTTTGAGCAGTTCTTC
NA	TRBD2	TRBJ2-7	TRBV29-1	CSARTSQSYEQYF	TGCAGCGCCAGGACTAGTCAGTCCTACGAGCAGTACTTC
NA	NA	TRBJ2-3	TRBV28	CASSPSSTPDTQYF	TGTGCCAGCAGTCCCTCTTCAACTCCGGATACGCAGTATTTT
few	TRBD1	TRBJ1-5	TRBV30	CACMTGRQPQHF	TGTGCCTGTATGACAGGGCGACAGCCCCAGCATTTT
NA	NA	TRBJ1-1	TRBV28	CASSPGSFPTEAFF	TGTGCCAGCAGTCCCGGGAGCTTCCCCACTGAAGCTTTCTTT
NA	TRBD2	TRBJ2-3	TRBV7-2	CASSGRTSGQDTQYF	TGTGCCAGCAGCGGACGGACTAGCGGGCAAGATACGCAGTATTTT
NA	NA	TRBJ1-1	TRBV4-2	CASSQDAEFTEAFF	TGTGCCAGCAGCCAAGATGCGGAGTTCACTGAAGCTTTCTTT
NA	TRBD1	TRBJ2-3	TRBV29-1	CSVRQGGTDTQYF	TGCAGCGTGAGACAGGGGGGCACAGATACGCAGTATTTT
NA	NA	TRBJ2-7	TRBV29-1	CSVREVGGYEQYF	TGCAGCGTTCGGGAAGTAGGAGGATACGAGCAGTACTTC
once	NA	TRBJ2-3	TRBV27	CASRRADTQYF	TGTGCCAGCCGGCGGGCAGATACGCAGTATTTT
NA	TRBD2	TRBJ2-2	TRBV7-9	CASRPSGRGGELFF	TGTGCCAGCAGACCTAGCGGCCGGGGGGGGGAGCTGTTTTTT
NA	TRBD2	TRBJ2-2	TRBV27	CASNTGSGMNTGELFF	TGTGCCAGCAATACCGGGAGCGGGATGAACACCGGGGAGCTGTTTTTT
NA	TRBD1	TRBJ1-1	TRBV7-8	CASSNPGTDEAFF	TGTGCCAGCAGCAACCCCGGGACAGATGAAGCTTTCTTT
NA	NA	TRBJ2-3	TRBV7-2	CASSSPQGGDTQYF	TGTGCCAGCAGCTCCCCCCAGGGCGGAGATACGCAGTATTTT
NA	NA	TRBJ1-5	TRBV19	CASTPQGVYQPQHF	TGTGCCAGTACCCCACAGGGAGTCTATCAGCCCCAGCATTTT
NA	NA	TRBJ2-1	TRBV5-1	CASSLVAGLSYNEQFF	TGCGCCAGCAGCTTGGTTGCTGGGCTCTCCTACAATGAGCAGTTCTTC
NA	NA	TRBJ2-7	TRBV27	CASSLYGAYEQYF	TGTGCCAGCAGTTTATACGGTGCCTACGAGCAGTACTTC
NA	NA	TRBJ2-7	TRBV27	CASSRSPGHSYEQYF	TGTGCCAGCAGTCGGAGCCCAGGACACTCCTACGAGCAGTACTTC
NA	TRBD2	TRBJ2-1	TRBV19	CASSTAGGSSYNEQFF	TGTGCCAGTAGTACAGCGGGGGGCAGCTCCTACAATGAGCAGTTCTTC
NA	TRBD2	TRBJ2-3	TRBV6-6	CASHRAGGRADTQYF	TGTGCCAGCCATAGAGCGGGAGGAAGAGCAGATACGCAGTATTTT
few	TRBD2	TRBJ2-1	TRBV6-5	CASSRGGDNEQFF	TGTGCCAGCAGTAGGGGAGGGGACAATGAGCAGTTCTTC
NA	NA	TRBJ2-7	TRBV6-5	CASSYSRERHEQYF	TGTGCCAGCAGTTACTCGAGGGAGCGTCACGAGCAGTACTTC
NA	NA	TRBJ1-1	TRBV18	CASSPDLQTMNTEAFF	TGTGCCAGCTCACCTGACCTCCAGACTATGAACACTGAAGCTTTCTTT
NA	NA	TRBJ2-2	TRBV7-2	CAWRTSSPTGELFF	TGTGCTTGGCGGACTTCTTCCCCCACCGGGGAGCTGTTTTTT
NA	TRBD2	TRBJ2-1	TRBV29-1	CSGVVGGNEQFF	TGCAGCGGTGTTGTGGGGGGGAATGAGCAGTTCTTC
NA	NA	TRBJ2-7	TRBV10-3	CAISETAHRVSEEQYF	TGTGCCATCAGTGAGACCGCACACAGGGTCTCGGAAGAGCAGTACTTC
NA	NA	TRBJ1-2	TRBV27	CASSLSRAGGYTF	TGTGCCAGCAGTTTATCGAGGGCGGGTGGCTACACCTTC
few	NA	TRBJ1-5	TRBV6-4	CASSPDSEGNQPQHF	TGTGCCAGCAGCCCGGACAGCGAGGGGAATCAGCCCCAGCATTTT
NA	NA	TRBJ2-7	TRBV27	CASSLFPGLSEIKYF	TGTGCCAGCAGTTTGTTCCCGGGACTCTCCGAGATAAAGTACTTC
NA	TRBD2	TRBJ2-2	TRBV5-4	CASSPGGAWNTGELFF	TGTGCCAGCAGCCCCGGGGGGGCATGGAACACCGGGGAGCTGTTTTTT
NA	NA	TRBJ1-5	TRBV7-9	CASSLARANQPQHF	TGTGCCAGCAGCTTAGCCAGGGCCAATCAGCCCCAGCATTTT
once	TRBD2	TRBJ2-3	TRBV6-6	CASSYSLAGDTDTQYF	TGTGCCAGCAGTTACTCACTAGCGGGAGATACAGATACGCAGTATTTT
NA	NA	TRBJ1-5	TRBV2	CASSEGDWDQPQHF	TGTGCCAGCAGTGAAGGGGACTGGGATCAGCCCCAGCATTTT
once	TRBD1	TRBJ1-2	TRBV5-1	CASTPGGIYGYTF	TGCGCCAGCACACCAGGGGGCATTTATGGCTACACCTTC
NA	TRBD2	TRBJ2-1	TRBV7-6	CASSLSSGRSYNEQFF	TGTGCCAGCAGCTTATCTAGCGGGAGGTCCTACAATGAGCAGTTCTTC
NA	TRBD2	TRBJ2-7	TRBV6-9	CASSASDREGLAGDYEQYF	TGTGCCAGCAGTGCCTCGGACAGGGAGGGACTAGCGGGAGATTACGAGCAGTACTTC